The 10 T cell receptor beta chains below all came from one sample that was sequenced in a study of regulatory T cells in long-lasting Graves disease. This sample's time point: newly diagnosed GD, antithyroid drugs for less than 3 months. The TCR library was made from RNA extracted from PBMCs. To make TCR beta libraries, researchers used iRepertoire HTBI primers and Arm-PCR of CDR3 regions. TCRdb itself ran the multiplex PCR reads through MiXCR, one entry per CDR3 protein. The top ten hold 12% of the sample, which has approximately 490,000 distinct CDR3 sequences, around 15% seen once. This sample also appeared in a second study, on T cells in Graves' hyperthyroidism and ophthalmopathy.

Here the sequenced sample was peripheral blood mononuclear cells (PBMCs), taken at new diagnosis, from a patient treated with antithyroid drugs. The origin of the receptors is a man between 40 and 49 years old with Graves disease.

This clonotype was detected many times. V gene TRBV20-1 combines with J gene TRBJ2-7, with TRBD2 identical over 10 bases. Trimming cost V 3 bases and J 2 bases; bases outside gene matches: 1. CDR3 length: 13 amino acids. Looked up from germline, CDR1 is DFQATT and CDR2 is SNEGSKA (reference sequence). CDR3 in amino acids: CSARLAGAYEQYF. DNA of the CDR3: TGCAGTGCTAGGCTAGCGGGAGCCTACGAGCAGTACTTC.

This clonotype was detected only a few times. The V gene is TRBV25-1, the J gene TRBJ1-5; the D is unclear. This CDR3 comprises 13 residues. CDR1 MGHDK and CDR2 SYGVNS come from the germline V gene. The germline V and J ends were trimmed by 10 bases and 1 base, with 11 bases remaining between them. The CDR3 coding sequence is TGTGCCATTCGGACGGACAGCAATCAGCCCCAGCATTTT. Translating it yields CAIRTDSNQPQHF.

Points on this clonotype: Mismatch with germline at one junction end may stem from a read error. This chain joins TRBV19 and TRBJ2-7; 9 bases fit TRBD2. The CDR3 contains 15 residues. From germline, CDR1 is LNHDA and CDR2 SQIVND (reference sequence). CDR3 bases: TGTGCCAGTAGTATAAGCGGGGGGTATTTCTACGAGCAGCACTTC. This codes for CASSISGGYFYEQHF.

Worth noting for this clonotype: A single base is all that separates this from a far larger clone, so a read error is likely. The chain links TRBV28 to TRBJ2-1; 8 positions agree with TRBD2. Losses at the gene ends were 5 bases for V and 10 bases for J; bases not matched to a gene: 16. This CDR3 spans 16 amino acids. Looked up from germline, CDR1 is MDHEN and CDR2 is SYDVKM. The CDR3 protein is CASSGAAGGGSYEQFF. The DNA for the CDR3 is TGTGCCAGCAGTGGGGCGGCGGGAGGAGGGTCCTACGAGCAGTTCTTC.

The CDR3 spells CASSRRQGAWEGEKLFF. The DNA of the CDR3 is TGCGCCAGCAGCCGGAGACAAGGGGCCTGGGAGGGCGAAAAACTGTTTTTT. The V and J genes are TRBV4-1 and TRBJ1-4, with a possible D match to TRBD1 (5 bases). Trimming took off 4 bases at V and 8 bases at J, with 23 bases between the two ends. Germline loops: CDR1 MGHRA, CDR2 YSYEKL. The length of the CDR3 is 17 residues.

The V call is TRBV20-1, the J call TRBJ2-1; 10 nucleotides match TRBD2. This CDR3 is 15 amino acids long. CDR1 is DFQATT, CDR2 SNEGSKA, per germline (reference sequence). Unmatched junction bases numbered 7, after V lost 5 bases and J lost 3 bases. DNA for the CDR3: TGCAGTGCTGCCCGAGCGGGAGGGAACTACAATGAGCAGTTCTTC. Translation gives CSAARAGGNYNEQFF.

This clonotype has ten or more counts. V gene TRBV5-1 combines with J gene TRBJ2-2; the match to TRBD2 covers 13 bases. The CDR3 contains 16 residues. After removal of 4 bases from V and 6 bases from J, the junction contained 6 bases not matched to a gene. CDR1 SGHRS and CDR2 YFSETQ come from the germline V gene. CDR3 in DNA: TGCGCCAGCAGCGCGACTAGCGGGAGGTATGCCGGGGAGCTGTTTTTT. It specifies CASSATSGRYAGELFF.

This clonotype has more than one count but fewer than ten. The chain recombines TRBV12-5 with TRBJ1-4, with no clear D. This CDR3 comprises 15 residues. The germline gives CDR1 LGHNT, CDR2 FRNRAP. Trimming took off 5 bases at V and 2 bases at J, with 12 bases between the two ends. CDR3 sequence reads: CASGAPGVTNEKLFF. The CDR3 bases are TGTGCTAGTGGTGCCCCTGGGGTGACTAATGAAAAACTGTTTTTT.

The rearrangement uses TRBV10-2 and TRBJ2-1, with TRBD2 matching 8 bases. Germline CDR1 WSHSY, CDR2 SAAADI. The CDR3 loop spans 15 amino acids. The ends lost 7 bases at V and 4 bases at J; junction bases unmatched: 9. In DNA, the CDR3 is TGCGCCAGCACCCGGGGCACTAGCGGATACAATGAGCAGTTCTTC. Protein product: CASTRGTSGYNEQFF.

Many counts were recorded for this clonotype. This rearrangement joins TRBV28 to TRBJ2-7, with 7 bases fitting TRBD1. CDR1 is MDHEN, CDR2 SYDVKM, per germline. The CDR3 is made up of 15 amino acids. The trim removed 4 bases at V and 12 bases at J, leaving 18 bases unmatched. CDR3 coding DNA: TGTGCCAGCAGTTCGACCGGGACAGCGGACATTAATGGGTACTTC. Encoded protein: CASSSTGTADINGYF.